This TCR beta chain was captured by sequencing in a study of T cell responses to AZD1222 COVID-19 vaccine. Germline CDR1 is SGHRS and CDR2 is YFSETQ. The CDR3 has 14 amino acids. V was cut by 4 bases and J by 2 bases, with 12 bases left in between. Profiling relied on immunoSEQ multiplex PCR, and the TCRdb table lists in-frame clones only, not all of them. The sample consists of approximately 180,000 clones, approximately 95% of them appearing once. The receptor's source is an adult who received the MenACWY meningococcal vaccine as a control. The starting material was peripheral blood, obtained 28 days after the second dose of the MenACWY control vaccine. This chain uses TRBV5-1 with TRBJ1-2; no definite D call. Here the CDR3 reads CASSLLDGNYGYTF. In DNA, the CDR3 is TGCGCCAGCAGCCTCCTAGACGGAAACTATGGCTACACCTTC.